This TCR beta chain is drawn from a study of cytomegalovirus exposure and HLA in healthy donors. The germline V gene has CDR1 SGHVS and CDR2 FNYEAQ. The V and J ends lost 0 bases and 13 bases, in that order; junction bases with no gene match: 6. CDR3 length: 15 amino acids. PCR used 60 Vbeta primers and 13 Jbeta primers. Libraries were prepared by immunoSEQ multiplex PCR; TCRdb keeps only in-frame clonotypes and omits some of them. The sample consists of 90,000 to 110,000 clones, 76% of them appearing once. What was sequenced was PBMCs. The V and J genes are TRBV7-6 and TRBJ2-5, with TRBD2 matching over 15 bases. This TCR derives from a woman between 50 and 59 years old in good health and CMV-seropositive. CDR3 DNA sequence: TGTGCCAGCAGCTTAGCCGGGACTAGCGGGGGGCGCATGTACTTC. Protein product: CASSLAGTSGGRMYF.